This T cell receptor beta chain was recovered during a study of T cell responses to AZD1222 COVID-19 vaccine (dated by TCRdb to about 2021). The study in broad terms: A total of approximately 240 trial participants underwent TCR sequencing, of whom approximately 200 had received two doses of AZD1222 and roughly 26 had received two doses of the MenACWY control vaccine. Trial participants were enrolled by age into 18-55, 56-69 and 70-plus year subgroups, with approximately 150, 28 and 58 TCR-sequenced participants respectively.

In light of the paper, this sample's time point label describes: about 28 days (+/-7) after the second vaccine dose. AZD1222 recipients whose second dose came at about 4 weeks and those whose second dose came at about 12 weeks were combined into one group, since spike-specific TCR depth and breadth did not differ between the two schedules. The vaccinee samples were drawn from two UK trials, COV001 and COV002, one of which was a single-blind randomized controlled phase 2/3 trial testing AZD1222 (ChAdOx1 nCoV-19) in healthy adults. Trial participant PBMC samples were collected at day 0 and day 28 after the second dose for TCRbeta chain sequencing. The germline V gene yields KGHSH for CDR1 and LQKENI for CDR2. Spanning cysteine to phenylalanine, the CDR3 consists of 16 amino acids. Here the CDR3 DNA is all that survives: 48 bases in frame from base 1. The trim is 0 bases for V and 6 bases for J, with a gap of 14 bases between the germline ends.

The CDR3 regions of human TCRbeta chains were analyzed by immunosequencing. In the original analysis: Repertoire TCRs were matched against a reference library of SARS-CoV-2-specific TCRs generated with the MIRA antigen-specificity platform. Breadth was defined as the fraction of unique TCRs that were SARS-CoV-2-associated, and depth was defined as the fraction of total T cells that were SARS-CoV-2-associated. Using the MIRA data, each spike-specific TCR was assigned both to the spike region to which the TCR was reactive and to a CD4 or CD8 class. Log10-transformed breadth and depth values were compared by one-way ANOVA with Sidak's multiple comparisons tests. Entries here come from immuneACCESS through TCRdb and include only in-frame sequences with V and J called. Some clones fail to appear in such tables; in the studies checked, an unresolved V gene covers under half of the shortfall, and the cause of the remainder is unknown. V and J calls plus clone size are reproduced from that table; the DNA served to infer D and trimming. In this sample the table shows approximately 70,000 clones, roughly 80% of which occur a single time. Of the sample, around 15% falls within the top ten clones.

A remark on this clone: What antigen it recognizes has not been identified. No per-base quality is available; no much larger clone lies one base away.

Study-wide findings and limitations: The whole spike protein was spanned by vaccine-associated CD4 TCRs, and dominant responses were seen in regions 160-218 and 743-854. After two AZD1222 doses, spike-specific TCR breadth and depth were significantly higher than at day 0 and than in MenACWY recipients. Conclusions about previously exposed vaccinees are limited, since just a handful of AZD1222 recipients were seropositive for SARS-CoV-2 at baseline. Participants were mostly white British and included more females than males, and it was suggested by the authors that clonal diversity may have been underestimated. In the small 56-69-year group, the increase in depth fell short of significance, most likely because of low power. Reportedly, close to half of the unique spike-specific TCRs recognized epitopes lying outside the regions that are mutated in the B.1.351 and B.1.1.7 variants. Because no day 14 peak-response samples were available, the repertoires could be characterized only after the peak T cell response.

The sample in question was peripheral blood, obtained 28 days after the second AZD1222 dose. The receptor chain draws on TRBV18 and TRBJ2-2; TRBD1 could be the D gene, as 5 bases match. This sequence originates from an adult who received the AZD1222 COVID-19 vaccine. The CDR3 in this case is CASSPPAKGLPGELFF. The nucleotide sequence is TGTGCCAGCTCACCACCGGCGAAGGGGCTCCCCGGGGAGCTGTTTTTT. The entire variable domain, with the stretches around the CDR3 drawn from the reference TRBV18 and TRBJ2-2 proteins, is NAGVMQNPRHLVRRRGQEARLRCSPMKGHSHVYWYRQLPEEGLKFMVYLQKENIIDESGMPKERFSAEFPKEGPSILRIQQVVRGDSAAYFCASSPPAKGLPGELFFGEGSRLTVL.